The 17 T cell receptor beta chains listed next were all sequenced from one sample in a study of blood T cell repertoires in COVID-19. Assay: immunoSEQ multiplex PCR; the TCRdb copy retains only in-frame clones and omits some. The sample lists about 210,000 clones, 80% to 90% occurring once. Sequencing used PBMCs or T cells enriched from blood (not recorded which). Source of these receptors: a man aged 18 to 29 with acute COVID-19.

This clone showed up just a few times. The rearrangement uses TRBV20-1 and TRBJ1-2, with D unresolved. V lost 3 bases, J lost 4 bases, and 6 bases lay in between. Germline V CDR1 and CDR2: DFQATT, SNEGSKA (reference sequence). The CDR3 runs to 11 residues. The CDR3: CSASPLYGYTF. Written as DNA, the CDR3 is TGCAGTGCTAGTCCCCTCTATGGCTACACCTTC.

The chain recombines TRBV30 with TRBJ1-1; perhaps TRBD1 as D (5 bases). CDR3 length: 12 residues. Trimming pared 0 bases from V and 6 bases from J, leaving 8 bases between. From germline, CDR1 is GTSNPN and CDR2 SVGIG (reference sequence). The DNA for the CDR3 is TGTGCCTGGAGTGTATGGGGGGCTGAAGCTTTCTTT. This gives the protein CAWSVWGAEAFF.

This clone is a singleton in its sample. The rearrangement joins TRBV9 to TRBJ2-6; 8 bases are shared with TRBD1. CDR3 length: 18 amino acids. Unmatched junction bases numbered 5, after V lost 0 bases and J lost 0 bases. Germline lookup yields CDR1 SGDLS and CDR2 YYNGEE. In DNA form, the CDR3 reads TGTGCCAGCAGCGTAGGGACAGGGAGCTACTCTGGGGCCAACGTCCTGACTTTC. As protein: CASSVGTGSYSGANVLTF.

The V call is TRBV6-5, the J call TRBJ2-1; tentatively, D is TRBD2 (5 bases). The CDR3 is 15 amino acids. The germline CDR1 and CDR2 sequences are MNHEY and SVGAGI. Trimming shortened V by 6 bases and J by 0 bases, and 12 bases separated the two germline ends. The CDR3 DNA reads TGTGCCAGCAGAAATACTAGAGCCTCCTACAATGAGCAGTTCTTC. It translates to CASRNTRASYNEQFF.

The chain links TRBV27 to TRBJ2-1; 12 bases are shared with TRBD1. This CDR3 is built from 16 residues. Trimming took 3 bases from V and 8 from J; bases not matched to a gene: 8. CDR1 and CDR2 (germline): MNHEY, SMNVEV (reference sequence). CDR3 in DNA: TGTGCCAGCAGTTTGTCCGGGACAGGGGGCGGCTATGAGCAGTTCTTC. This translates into CASSLSGTGGGYEQFF.

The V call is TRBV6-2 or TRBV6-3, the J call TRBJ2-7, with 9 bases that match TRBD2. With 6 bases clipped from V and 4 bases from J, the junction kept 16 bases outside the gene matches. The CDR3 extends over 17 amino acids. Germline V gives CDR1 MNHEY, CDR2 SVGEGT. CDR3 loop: CASSPRRGLAGRYEQYF. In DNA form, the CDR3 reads TGTGCCAGCAGCCCCCGCCGGGGTCTAGCGGGAAGATACGAGCAGTACTTC.

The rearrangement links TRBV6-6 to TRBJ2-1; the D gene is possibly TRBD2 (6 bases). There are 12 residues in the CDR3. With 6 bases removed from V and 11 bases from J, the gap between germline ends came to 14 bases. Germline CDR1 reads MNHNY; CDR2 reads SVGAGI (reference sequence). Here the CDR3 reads CASSASGTQQFF. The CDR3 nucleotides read TGTGCCAGCAGCGCTTCCGGGACTCAGCAGTTCTTC.

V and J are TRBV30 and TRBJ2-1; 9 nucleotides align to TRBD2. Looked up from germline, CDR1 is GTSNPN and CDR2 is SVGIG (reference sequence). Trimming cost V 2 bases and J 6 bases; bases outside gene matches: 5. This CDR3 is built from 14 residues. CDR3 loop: CAWSQIAGVNEQFF. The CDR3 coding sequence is TGTGCCTGGAGTCAGATAGCGGGAGTCAATGAGCAGTTCTTC.

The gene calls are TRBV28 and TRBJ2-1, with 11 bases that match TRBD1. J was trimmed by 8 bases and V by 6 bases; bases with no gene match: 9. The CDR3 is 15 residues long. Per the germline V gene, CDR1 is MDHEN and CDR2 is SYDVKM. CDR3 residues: CASSNGQGATYEQFF. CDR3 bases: TGTGCCAGCAGCAACGGACAGGGGGCTACATATGAGCAGTTCTTC.

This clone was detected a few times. CDR3 DNA sequence: TGTGCCAGCACCCTTTCCATGGAGCTTGGAAACACCATATATTTT. Its translation: CASTLSMELGNTIYF. V is TRBV27 and J is TRBJ1-3; unclear D gene. The CDR3 covers 15 residues. V lost 7 bases and J lost 3, with 16 bases in between. Germline assignment: CDR1 MNHEY and CDR2 SMNVEV (reference sequence).

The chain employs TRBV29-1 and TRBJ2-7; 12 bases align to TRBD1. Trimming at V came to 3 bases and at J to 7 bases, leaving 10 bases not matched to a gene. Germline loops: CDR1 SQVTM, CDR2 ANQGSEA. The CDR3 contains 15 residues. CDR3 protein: CSVDSSGQGAEEQYF. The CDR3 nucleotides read TGCAGCGTTGATTCCTCGGGACAGGGGGCGGAAGAGCAGTACTTC.

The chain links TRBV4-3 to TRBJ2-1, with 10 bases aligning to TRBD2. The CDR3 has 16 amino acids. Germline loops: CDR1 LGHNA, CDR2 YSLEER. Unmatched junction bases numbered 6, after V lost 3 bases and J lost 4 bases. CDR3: CASSQRLAGTYNEQFF. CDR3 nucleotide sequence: TGCGCCAGCAGCCAGAGACTAGCGGGTACATACAATGAGCAGTTCTTC.

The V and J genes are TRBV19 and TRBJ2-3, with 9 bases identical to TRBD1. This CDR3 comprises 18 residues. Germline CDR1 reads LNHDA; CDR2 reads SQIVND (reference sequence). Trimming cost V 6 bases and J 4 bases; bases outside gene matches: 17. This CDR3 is CASRGDSGQGQEADTQYF. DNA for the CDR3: TGTGCCAGTAGGGGGGACTCTGGACAGGGGCAGGAGGCAGATACGCAGTATTTT.

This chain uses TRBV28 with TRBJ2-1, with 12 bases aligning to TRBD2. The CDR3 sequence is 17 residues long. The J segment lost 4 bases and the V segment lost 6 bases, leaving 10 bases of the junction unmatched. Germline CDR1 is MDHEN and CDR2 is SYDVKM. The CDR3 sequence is CASRRLAGERVYNEQFF. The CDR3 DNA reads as TGTGCCAGCAGAAGACTAGCGGGAGAACGGGTTTACAATGAGCAGTTCTTC.

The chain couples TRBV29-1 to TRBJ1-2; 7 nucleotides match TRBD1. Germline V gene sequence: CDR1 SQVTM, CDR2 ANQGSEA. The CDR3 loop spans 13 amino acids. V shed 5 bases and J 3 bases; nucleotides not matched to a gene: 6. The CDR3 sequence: CSVSPDRDYGYTF. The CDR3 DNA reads TGCAGCGTTTCACCCGACAGGGACTATGGCTACACCTTC.

CDR3 nucleotide sequence: TGTGCCAGCAGCTTCAGCGGGAGTAGCGGGGAGCTGTTTTTT. It is translated as CASSFSGSSGELFF. This sequence joins TRBV11-3 and TRBJ2-2, with TRBD2 identical over 8 bases. The CDR3 loop spans 14 amino acids. Trimming cost V 3 bases and J 7 bases; bases outside gene matches: 4. Germline CDR1 and CDR2: SGHNT and YENEEA.

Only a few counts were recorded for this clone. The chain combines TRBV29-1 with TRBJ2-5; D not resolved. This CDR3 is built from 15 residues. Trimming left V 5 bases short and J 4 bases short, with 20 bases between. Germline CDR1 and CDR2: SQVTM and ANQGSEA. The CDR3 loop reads CSVYFSAGQGETQYF. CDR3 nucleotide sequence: TGCAGCGTTTACTTTTCGGCAGGCCAAGGAGAGACCCAGTACTTC.